This T cell receptor beta chain comes out of a study of OX40 agonist ivuxolimab in advanced cancers. Whole-study context: The patients received agonistic anti-OX40 (CD134) antibody ivuxolimab. The diagnoses of dose-escalation patients were hepatocellular carcinoma, melanoma, renal cell or head and neck cancer. Among those enrolled, mean age was around 60 years (range about 23 to 90) and approximately 80% were male. Eligibility rules accepted prior anti-PD-1, anti-PD-L1 or anti-CTLA-4 therapy, and roughly 42% had some.

Sequencing used immunoSEQ multiplex PCR; TCRdb keeps in-frame clones, though not all of them. The sample includes over 95,000 clones, about 80% of them seen just once. The CDR3 loop spans 14 amino acids. The germline V gene encodes CDR1 ENHRY and CDR2 SYGVKD. Trimming cost V 5 bases and J 2 bases; bases outside gene matches: 3. Sequencing was performed on CD4+ or CD8+ T cells sorted from blood, taken in a trial of the OX40 agonist ivuxolimab. The chain joins TRBV10-3 to TRBJ1-1; TRBD1 agrees at 9 bases. The TCR originated in an adult with an advanced solid tumor such as melanoma, head and neck, liver or kidney cancer. Here the CDR3 reads CAISKGQGNTEAFF. The CDR3 coding sequence is TGTGCCATCAGTAAGGGACAGGGTAACACTGAAGCTTTCTTT.